The rows below give T cell receptor beta chains drawn from one sample of a study of blood T cell repertoires in COVID-19. Sequenced by immunoSEQ multiplex PCR; TCRdb stores in-frame clones only, minus some. The repertoire consists of hundreds of thousands of clones, with roughly 87% occurring once and the leading ten covering 2.2%. Sequencing was carried out using peripheral blood. The receptors here all came from a woman aged 45-59 years who had recovered from COVID-19. Each CDR3 is given with its conserved first and last residue. D genes are given only for firm matches. Some rows mark clone size as missing; the rest say once, few, many or name a class of expanded clone.

cdr3_aa cdr3_nt d_call v_call clone_size j_call
CASSLLAGGNTQYF TGTGCCAGCAGCTTACTGGCGGGAGGGAACACGCAGTATTTT TRBD2 TRBV7-2 . TRBJ2-3
CASSLEYMGTPYGYTF TGTGCCAGCAGCTTAGAGTATATGGGCACCCCCTATGGCTACACCTTC . TRBV7-9 once TRBJ1-2
CASRVGLAGTDTQYF TGTGCCAGCAGGGTGGGACTAGCGGGAACAGATACGCAGTATTTT TRBD2 TRBV5-6 . TRBJ2-3
CASSIRTGNQPQHF TGTGCCAGCAGTATAAGGACAGGCAATCAGCCCCAGCATTTT . TRBV6-5 . TRBJ1-5
CASSAQGPDTQYF TGCGCCAGCAGCGCACAGGGCCCAGATACGCAGTATTTT . TRBV5-1 . TRBJ2-3
CASSLAPKAGRETQYF TGCGCCAGCAGCTTGGCCCCCAAGGCGGGCCGGGAGACCCAGTACTTC . TRBV5-1 . TRBJ2-5
CAISRGEGEEVF TGTGCCATCTCTCGGGGGGAGGGCGAAGAGGTCTTC TRBD2 TRBV10-3 . TRBJ2-1
CASSLWLAGYNEQFF TGTGCCAGCAGTTTATGGCTAGCGGGGTACAATGAGCAGTTCTTC TRBD2 TRBV27 . TRBJ2-1
CASRLPHRPQGVYTF TGTGCAAGTCGCTTACCGCATCGGCCACAAGGAGTCTACACCTTC . TRBV12-2 once TRBJ1-2
CASSDFSLEDEQFF TGTGCCAGCAGTGATTTTTCCCTCGAGGATGAGCAGTTCTTC . TRBV2 . TRBJ2-1
CASSLGPRVAGATEAFF TGTGCCAGCAGCTTGGGTCCTAGGGTTGCAGGGGCCACTGAAGCTTTCTTT . TRBV5-4 . TRBJ1-1